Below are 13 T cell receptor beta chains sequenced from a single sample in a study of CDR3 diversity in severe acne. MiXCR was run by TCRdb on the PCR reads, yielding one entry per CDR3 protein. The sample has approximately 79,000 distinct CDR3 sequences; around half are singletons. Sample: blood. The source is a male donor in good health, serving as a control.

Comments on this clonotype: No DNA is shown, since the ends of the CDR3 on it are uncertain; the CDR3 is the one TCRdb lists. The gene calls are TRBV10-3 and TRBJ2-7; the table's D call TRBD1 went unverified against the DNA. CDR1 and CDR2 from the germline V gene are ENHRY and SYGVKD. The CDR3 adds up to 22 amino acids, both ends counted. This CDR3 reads CASSFYICSARQAATRAYEQYF.

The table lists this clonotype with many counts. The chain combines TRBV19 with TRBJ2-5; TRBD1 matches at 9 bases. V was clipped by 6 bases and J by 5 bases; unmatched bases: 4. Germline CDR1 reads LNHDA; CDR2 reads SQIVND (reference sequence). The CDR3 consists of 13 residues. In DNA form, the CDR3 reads TGTGCCAGTAGCGGACAGGGGCTGGAGACCCAGTACTTC. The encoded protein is CASSGQGLETQYF. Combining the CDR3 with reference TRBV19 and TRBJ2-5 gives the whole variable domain DGGITQSPKYLFRKEGQNVTLSCEQNLNHDAMYWYRQDPGQGLRLIYYSQIVNDFQKGDIAEGYSVSREKKESFPLTVTSAQKNPTAFYLCASSGQGLETQYFGPGTRLLVL.

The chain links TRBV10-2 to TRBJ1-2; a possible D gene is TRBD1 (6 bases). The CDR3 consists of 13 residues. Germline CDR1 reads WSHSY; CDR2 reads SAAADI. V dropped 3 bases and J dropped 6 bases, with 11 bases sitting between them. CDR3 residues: CASSDRGANGYTF. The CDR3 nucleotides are TGCGCCAGCAGTGATCGGGGGGCGAATGGCTACACCTTC.

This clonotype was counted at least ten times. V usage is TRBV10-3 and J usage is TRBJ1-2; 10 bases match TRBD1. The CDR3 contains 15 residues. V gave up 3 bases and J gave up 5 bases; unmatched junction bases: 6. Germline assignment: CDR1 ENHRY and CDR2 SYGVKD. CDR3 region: CAISDRDRGSYGYTF. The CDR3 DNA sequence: TGTGCCATCAGTGACCGGGACAGGGGAAGTTATGGCTACACCTTC.

The CDR3: CASSSRQGASNTEAFF. CDR3 DNA sequence: TGTGCCAGCAGCTCACGGCAGGGGGCATCGAACACTGAAGCTTTCTTT. The rearrangement joins TRBV7-9 to TRBJ1-1; 8 nucleotides align to TRBD1. Germline V gene data show CDR1 as SEHNR and CDR2 as FQNEAQ (reference sequence). The CDR3 totals 16 residues. V lost 4 bases, J lost 1 base, and 8 bases stayed unmatched.

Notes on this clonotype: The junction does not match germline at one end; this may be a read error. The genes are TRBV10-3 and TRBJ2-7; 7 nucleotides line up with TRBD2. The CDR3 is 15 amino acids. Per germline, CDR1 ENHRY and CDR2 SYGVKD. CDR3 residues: CASSEELASPYEQYF. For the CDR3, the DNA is TGTGCCAGCAGTGAGGAACTAGCGAGTCCCTACGAGCAGTACTTC.

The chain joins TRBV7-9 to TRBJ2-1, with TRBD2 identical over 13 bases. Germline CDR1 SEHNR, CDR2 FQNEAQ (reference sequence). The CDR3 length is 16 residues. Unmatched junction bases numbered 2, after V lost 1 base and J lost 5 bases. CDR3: CASSLGGLAGNNEQFF. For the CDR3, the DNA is TGTGCCAGCAGCTTAGGGGGACTAGCGGGGAACAATGAGCAGTTCTTC. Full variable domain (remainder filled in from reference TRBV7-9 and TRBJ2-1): DTGVSQNPRHKITKRGQNVTFRCDPISEHNRLYWYRQTLGQGPEFLTYFQNEAQLEKSRLLSDRFSAERPKGSFSTLEIQRTEQGDSAMYLCASSLGGLAGNNEQFFGPGTRLTVL.

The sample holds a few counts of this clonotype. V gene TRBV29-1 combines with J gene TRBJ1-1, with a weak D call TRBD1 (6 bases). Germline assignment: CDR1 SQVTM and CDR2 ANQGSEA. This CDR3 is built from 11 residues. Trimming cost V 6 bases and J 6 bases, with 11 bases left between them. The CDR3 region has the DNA TGCAGCGTCGGACAGCGAGCTGAAGCTTTCTTT. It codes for CSVGQRAEAFF.

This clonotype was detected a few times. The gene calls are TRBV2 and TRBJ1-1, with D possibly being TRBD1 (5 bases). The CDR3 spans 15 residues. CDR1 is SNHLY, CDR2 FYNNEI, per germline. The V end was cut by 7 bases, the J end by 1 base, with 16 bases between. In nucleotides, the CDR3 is TGTGCCAGCAATCCGTCGGGACTCGGGAACACTGAAGCTTTCTTT. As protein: CASNPSGLGNTEAFF.

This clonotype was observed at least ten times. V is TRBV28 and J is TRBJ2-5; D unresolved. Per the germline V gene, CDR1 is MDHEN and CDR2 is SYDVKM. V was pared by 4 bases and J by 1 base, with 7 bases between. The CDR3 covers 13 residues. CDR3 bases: TGTGCCAGCAGTTGGGCCCGCCAAGAGACCCAGTACTTC. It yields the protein CASSWARQETQYF.

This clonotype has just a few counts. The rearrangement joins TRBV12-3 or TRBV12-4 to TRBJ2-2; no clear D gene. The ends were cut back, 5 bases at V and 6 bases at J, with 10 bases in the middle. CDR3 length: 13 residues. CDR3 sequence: CASSKTDAGELFF. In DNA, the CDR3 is TGTGCCAGCAGTAAGACGGACGCCGGGGAGCTGTTTTTT.

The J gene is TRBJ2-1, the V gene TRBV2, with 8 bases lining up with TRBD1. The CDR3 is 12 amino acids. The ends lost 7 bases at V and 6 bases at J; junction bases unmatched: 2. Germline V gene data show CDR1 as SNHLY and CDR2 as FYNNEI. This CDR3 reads CASTTGGNEQFF. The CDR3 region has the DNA TGTGCCAGCACCACAGGGGGCAATGAGCAGTTCTTC.

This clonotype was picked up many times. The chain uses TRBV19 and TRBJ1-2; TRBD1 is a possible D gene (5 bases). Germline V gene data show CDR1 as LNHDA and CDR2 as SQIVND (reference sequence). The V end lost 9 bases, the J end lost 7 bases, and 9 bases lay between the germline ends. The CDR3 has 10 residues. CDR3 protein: CASRDFGYTF. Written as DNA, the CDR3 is TGTGCCAGCAGGGACTTTGGCTACACCTTC.